This note documents a single TCR beta chain sequence. What it binds is unknown. This sample is part of a study of CD8 T cell repertoires and HIV-1 epitope variants. Produced via immunoSEQ multiplex PCR; TCRdb's table is partial and in-frame only. The table has about 5,000 clones, 66% seen once. This TCR came from a male donor with HIV. Sequenced material: cultured CD8+ T cells derived from PBMCs.

CDR3 bases: TGTGCCAGCAGCTTACAGGTGCCAGGGGAAGGCTACACCTTC. Its protein is CASSLQVPGEGYTF. V usage is TRBV11-2 and J usage is TRBJ1-2; the D gene is possibly TRBD1 (6 bases). Per germline, CDR1 SGHAT and CDR2 FQNNGV. V lost 2 bases and J 8 bases, leaving 15 bases between the germline ends. The CDR3 runs to 14 residues.